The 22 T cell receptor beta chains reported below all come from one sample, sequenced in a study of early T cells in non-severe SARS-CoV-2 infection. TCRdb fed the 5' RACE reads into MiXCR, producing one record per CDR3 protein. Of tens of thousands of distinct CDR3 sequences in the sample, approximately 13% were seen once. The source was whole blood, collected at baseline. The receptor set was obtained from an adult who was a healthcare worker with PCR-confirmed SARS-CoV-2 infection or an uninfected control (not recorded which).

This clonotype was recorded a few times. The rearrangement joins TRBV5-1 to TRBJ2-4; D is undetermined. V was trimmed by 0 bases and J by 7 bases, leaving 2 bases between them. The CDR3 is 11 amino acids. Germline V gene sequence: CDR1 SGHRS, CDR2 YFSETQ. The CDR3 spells CASSLDNIQYF. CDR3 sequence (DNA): TGCGCCAGCAGCTTGGACAACATTCAGTACTTC.

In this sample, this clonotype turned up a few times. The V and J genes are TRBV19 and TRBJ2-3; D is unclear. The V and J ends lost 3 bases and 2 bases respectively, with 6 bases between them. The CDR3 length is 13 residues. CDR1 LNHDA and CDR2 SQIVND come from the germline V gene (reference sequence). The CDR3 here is CASSIASTDTQYF. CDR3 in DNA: TGTGCCAGTAGTATTGCCTCCACAGATACGCAGTATTTT.

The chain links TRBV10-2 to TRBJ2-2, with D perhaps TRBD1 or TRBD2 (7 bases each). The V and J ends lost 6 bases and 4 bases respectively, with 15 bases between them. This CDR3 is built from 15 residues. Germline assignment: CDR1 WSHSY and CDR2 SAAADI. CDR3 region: CASSHRGGGTGELFF. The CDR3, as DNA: TGCGCCAGCAGCCACAGGGGAGGGGGCACCGGGGAGCTGTTTTTT.

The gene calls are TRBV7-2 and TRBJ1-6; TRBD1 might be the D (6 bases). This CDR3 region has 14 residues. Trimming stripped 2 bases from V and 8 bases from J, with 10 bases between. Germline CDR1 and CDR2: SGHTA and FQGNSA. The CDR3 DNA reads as TGTGCCAGCAGCTTATCAGGGGAGTATTCACCCCTCCACTTT. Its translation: CASSLSGEYSPLHF. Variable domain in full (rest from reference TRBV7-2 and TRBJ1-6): GAGVSQSPSNKVTEKGKDVELRCDPISGHTALYWYRQSLGQGLEFLIYFQGNSAPDKSGLPSDRFSAERTGGSVSTLTIQRTQQEDSAVYLCASSLSGEYSPLHFGNGTRLTVT.

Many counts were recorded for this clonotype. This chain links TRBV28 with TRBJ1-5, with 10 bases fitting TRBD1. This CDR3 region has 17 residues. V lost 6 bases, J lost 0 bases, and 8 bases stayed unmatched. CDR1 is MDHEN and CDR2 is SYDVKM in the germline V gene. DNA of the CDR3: TGTGCCAGCAGAGGACAGGGGGGAAGGAATAGCAATCAGCCCCAGCATTTT. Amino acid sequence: CASRGQGGRNSNQPQHF. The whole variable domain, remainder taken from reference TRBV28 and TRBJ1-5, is DVKVTQSSRYLVKRTGEKVFLECVQDMDHENMFWYRQDPGLGLRLIYFSYDVKMKEKGDIPEGYSVSREKKERFSLILESASTNQTSMYLCASRGQGGRNSNQPQHFGDGTRLSIL.

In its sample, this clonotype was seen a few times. CDR3 region: CASRGLQETQYF. CDR3 nucleotides: TGTGCCAGTCGGGGCCTCCAAGAGACCCAGTACTTC. This chain joins TRBV6-6 and TRBJ2-5; D possibly matches TRBD1 or TRBD2 (5 bases each). This CDR3 has 12 amino acids. V was shortened by 9 bases and J by 1 base, with 9 bases between the two germline ends. In germline, CDR1 is MNHNY, CDR2 SVGAGI (reference sequence).

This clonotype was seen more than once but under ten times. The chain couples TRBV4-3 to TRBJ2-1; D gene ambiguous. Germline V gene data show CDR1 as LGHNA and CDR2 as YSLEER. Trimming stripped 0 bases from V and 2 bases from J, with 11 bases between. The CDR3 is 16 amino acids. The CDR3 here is CASSQDLQATYNEQFF. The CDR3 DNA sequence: TGCGCCAGCAGCCAAGATCTCCAGGCCACCTACAATGAGCAGTTCTTC.

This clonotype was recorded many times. The CDR3: CASGRGPTGELFF. In nucleotides, the CDR3 is TGTGCCAGCGGAAGGGGGCCCACCGGGGAGCTGTTTTTT. The rearrangement links TRBV28 to TRBJ2-2, with TRBD1 matching over 7 bases. The CDR3 consists of 13 residues. The trim removed 8 bases at V and 4 bases at J, leaving 4 bases unmatched. Germline values: CDR1 MDHEN, CDR2 SYDVKM.

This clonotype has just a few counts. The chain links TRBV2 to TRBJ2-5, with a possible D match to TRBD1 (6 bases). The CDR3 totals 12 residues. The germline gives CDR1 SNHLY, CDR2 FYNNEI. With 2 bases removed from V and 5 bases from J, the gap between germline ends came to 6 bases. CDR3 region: CASSEQGETQYF. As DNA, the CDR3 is TGTGCCAGCAGTGAACAGGGGGAGACCCAGTACTTC.

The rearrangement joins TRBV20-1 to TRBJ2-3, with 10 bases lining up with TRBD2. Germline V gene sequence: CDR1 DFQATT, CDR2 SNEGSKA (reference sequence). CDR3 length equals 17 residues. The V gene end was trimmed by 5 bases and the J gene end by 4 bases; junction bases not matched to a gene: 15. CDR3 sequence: CSAGRHSAGGRADTQYF. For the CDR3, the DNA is TGCAGTGCTGGGCGACACTCAGCGGGGGGGCGTGCAGATACGCAGTATTTT.

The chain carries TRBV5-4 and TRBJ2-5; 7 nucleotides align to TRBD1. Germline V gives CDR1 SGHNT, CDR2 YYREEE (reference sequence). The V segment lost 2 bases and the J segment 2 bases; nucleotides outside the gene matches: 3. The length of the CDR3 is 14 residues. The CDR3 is CASSFRDRQETQYF. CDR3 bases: TGTGCCAGCAGCTTCCGGGACAGACAAGAGACCCAGTACTTC.

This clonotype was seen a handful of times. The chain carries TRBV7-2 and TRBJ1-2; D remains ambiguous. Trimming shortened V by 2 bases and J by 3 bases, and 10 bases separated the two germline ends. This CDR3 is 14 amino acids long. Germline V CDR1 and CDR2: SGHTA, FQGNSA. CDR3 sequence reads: CASSLSGTDYGYTF. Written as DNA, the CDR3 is TGTGCCAGCAGCTTATCGGGCACAGACTATGGCTACACCTTC.

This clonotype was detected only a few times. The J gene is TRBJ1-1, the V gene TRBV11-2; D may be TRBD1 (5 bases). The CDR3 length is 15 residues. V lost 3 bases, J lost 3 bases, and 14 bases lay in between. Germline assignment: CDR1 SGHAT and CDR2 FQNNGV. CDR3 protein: CASSFAMGQHTEAFF. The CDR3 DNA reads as TGTGCCAGCAGCTTCGCGATGGGGCAGCACACTGAAGCTTTCTTT.

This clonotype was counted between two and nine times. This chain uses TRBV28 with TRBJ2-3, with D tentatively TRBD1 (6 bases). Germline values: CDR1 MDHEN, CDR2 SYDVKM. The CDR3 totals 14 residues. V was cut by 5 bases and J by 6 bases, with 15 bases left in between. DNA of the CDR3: TGTGCCAGCAGTCCCCGGACCCAGGGGGATACGCAGTATTTT. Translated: CASSPRTQGDTQYF.

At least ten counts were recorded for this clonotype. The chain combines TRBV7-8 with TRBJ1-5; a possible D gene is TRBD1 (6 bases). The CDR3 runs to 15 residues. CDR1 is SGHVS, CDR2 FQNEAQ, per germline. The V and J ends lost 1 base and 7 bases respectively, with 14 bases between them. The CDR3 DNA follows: TGTGCCAGCAGCTTAGACAGGGAGGGTTGGCAGCCCCAGCATTTT. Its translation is CASSLDREGWQPQHF.

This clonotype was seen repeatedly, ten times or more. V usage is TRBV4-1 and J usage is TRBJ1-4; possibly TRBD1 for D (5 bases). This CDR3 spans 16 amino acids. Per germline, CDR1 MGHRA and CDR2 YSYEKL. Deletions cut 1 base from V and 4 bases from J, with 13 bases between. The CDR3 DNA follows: TGCGCCAGCAGCCAAGCCCCGACAGCTGTTAATGAAAAACTGTTTTTT. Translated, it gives CASSQAPTAVNEKLFF.

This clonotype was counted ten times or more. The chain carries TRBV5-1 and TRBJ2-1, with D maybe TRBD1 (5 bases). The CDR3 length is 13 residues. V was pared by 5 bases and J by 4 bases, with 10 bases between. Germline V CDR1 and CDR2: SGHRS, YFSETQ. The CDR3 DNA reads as TGCGCCAGCAGGGGGCAGGAATACAATGAGCAGTTCTTC. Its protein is CASRGQEYNEQFF.

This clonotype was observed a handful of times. CDR3 region: CASSVGGRKFF. For the CDR3, the DNA is TGTGCCAGCAGTGTTGGCGGCCGTAAGTTCTTC. This chain links TRBV2 with TRBJ2-1; no clear D gene. V was pared by 4 bases and J by 14 bases, with 12 bases between. The germline V gene encodes CDR1 SNHLY and CDR2 FYNNEI. This CDR3 comprises 11 residues.

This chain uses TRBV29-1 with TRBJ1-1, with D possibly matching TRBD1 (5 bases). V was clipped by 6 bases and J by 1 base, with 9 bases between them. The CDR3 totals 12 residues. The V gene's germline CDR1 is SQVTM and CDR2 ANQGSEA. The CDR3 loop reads CSVEDTNTEAFF. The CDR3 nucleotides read TGCAGCGTAGAGGACACGAACACTGAAGCTTTCTTT.

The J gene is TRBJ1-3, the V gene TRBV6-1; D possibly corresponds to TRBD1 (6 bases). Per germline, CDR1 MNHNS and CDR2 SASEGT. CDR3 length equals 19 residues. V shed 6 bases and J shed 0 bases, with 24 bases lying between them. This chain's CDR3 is CASSTPTGTLYPSGNTIYF. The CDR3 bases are TGTGCCAGCAGCACCCCGACAGGAACCCTTTACCCCTCTGGAAACACCATATATTTT.

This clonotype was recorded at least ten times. The CDR3 DNA reads TGTGCCAGCAGTGAAACCGGGGAGGGGATGGAGCAGTACTTC. Encoded protein: CASSETGEGMEQYF. This rearrangement joins TRBV6-1 to TRBJ2-7, with 7 bases lining up with TRBD2. CDR1 and CDR2 from the germline V gene are MNHNS and SASEGT. This CDR3 spans 14 amino acids. Trimming cost V 2 bases and J 7 bases; bases outside gene matches: 8.

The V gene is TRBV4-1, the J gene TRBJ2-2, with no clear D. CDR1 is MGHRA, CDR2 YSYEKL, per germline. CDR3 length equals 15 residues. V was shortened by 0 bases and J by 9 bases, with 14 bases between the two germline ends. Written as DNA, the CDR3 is TGCGCCAGCAGCCAAGAGCCCCCCGCAGGCCGGGAGCTGTTTTTT. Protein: CASSQEPPAGRELFF.